These T cell receptor beta chains were read from a single sample in a study of blood T cell repertoires in COVID-19. The data were produced by immunoSEQ multiplex PCR, yet TCRdb's version contains in-frame clones alone and is incomplete. The sample lists 300,000 or so clones, under 90% seen once, with 2.5% to 3.5% in the top ten. Input material: peripheral blood. All receptors derive from a woman aged 25 to 39 with COVID-19, enrolled during active disease. The CDR3 runs from the conserved cysteine through the conserved F or W. The order of the fields is CDR3 DNA, CDR3 protein, clone size, D gene, V gene, J gene. The D gene is left open where the match is weak. Clone size, where shown, is once, few, many, or a class for clones that have expanded.

cdr3_nt: TGTGCCAGCAGGGGGGGACAGCTGAACACTGAAGCTTTCTTT
cdr3_aa: CASRGGQLNTEAFF
clone_size: few
d_call: TRBD1
v_call: TRBV9
j_call: TRBJ1-1

cdr3_nt: TGTGCCAGCACCCTTACATATCTCCCCTACAATGAGCAGTTCTTC
cdr3_aa: CASTLTYLPYNEQFF
clone_size: -
d_call: -
v_call: TRBV7-9
j_call: TRBJ2-1

cdr3_nt: TGCGCCAGCAGCGTCCCCAGCGGGACCCACAATGAGCAGTTCTTC
cdr3_aa: CASSVPSGTHNEQFF
clone_size: once
d_call: TRBD2
v_call: TRBV5-1
j_call: TRBJ2-1

cdr3_nt: TGTGCCAGCAAAGGACAGCTTCTCTATGGCTACACCTTC
cdr3_aa: CASKGQLLYGYTF
clone_size: -
d_call: -
v_call: TRBV2
j_call: TRBJ1-2

cdr3_nt: TGTGCCAGTAGCAAGGGAAGACTAGCGGGAGGGCCTAGTAGCTCCTACAATGAGCAGTTCTTC
cdr3_aa: CASSKGRLAGGPSSSYNEQFF
clone_size: -
d_call: TRBD2
v_call: TRBV19
j_call: TRBJ2-1

cdr3_nt: TGTGCTAGTGGTTCGCTACACCTAGCGGGAGGCCACAATGAGCAGTTCTTC
cdr3_aa: CASGSLHLAGGHNEQFF
clone_size: -
d_call: TRBD2
v_call: TRBV12-5
j_call: TRBJ2-1

cdr3_nt: TGTGCCAGTAGTACCACAGGCCTTTACGAGCAGTACTTC
cdr3_aa: CASSTTGLYEQYF
clone_size: -
d_call: -
v_call: TRBV19
j_call: TRBJ2-7

cdr3_nt: TGTGCCAGTAGTATAGCTCCTGACACCCACTCCTACGAGCAGTACTTC
cdr3_aa: CASSIAPDTHSYEQYF
clone_size: -
d_call: -
v_call: TRBV19
j_call: TRBJ2-7

cdr3_nt: TGTGCCAGCAGCCTATGGACTAGCGTATCCACAGATACGCAGTATTTT
cdr3_aa: CASSLWTSVSTDTQYF
clone_size: -
d_call: TRBD2
v_call: TRBV3-1/TRBV3-2
j_call: TRBJ2-3

cdr3_nt: TGTGCCAGCAGCAAAACAGGGGTGGCCTACGAGCAGTACTTC
cdr3_aa: CASSKTGVAYEQYF
clone_size: -
d_call: TRBD1
v_call: TRBV5-6
j_call: TRBJ2-7

cdr3_nt: TGTGCCAGCAGCCAGACTAGTTGGACAGGGATCAGCGGCTACACCTTC
cdr3_aa: CASSQTSWTGISGYTF
clone_size: -
d_call: TRBD1
v_call: TRBV3-1/TRBV3-2
j_call: TRBJ1-2

cdr3_nt: TGCAGCGTTGAAAGGGGTTTCTATGGCTACACCTTC
cdr3_aa: CSVERGFYGYTF
clone_size: -
d_call: -
v_call: TRBV29-1
j_call: TRBJ1-2

cdr3_nt: TGTGCCAGCTCACCACGGCAGGTCCCTAGCGGGAGTTACGAGCAGTACTTC
cdr3_aa: CASSPRQVPSGSYEQYF
clone_size: -
d_call: TRBD2
v_call: TRBV18
j_call: TRBJ2-7

cdr3_nt: TGTGCCAGCAGCTTAACTTCAGGGGGCGTCAGAAGGACCGGGGAGCTGTTTTTT
cdr3_aa: CASSLTSGGVRRTGELFF
clone_size: -
d_call: TRBD1
v_call: TRBV7-8
j_call: TRBJ2-2

cdr3_nt: TGTGCCAGCAGCCATATACATCTTCCCCCCTACGAGCAGTACTTC
cdr3_aa: CASSHIHLPPYEQYF
clone_size: once
d_call: -
v_call: TRBV14
j_call: TRBJ2-7

cdr3_nt: TGCGCCAGCAGCGCGGGGGACAGGGAAAACTATGGCTACACCTTC
cdr3_aa: CASSAGDRENYGYTF
clone_size: once
d_call: TRBD1
v_call: TRBV5-1
j_call: TRBJ1-2

cdr3_nt: TGCGCCAGCAGCCCAGGGGGCGTTAACTATGGCTACACCTTC
cdr3_aa: CASSPGGVNYGYTF
clone_size: few
d_call: TRBD1
v_call: TRBV5-1
j_call: TRBJ1-2

cdr3_nt: TGCGCCAGCAGCGCCGGCTGGCTAGCGGGAGAGGGGTCCGAGCAGTACTTC
cdr3_aa: CASSAGWLAGEGSEQYF
clone_size: -
d_call: TRBD2
v_call: TRBV5-1
j_call: TRBJ2-7

cdr3_nt: TGTGCCACCAGTGATGGAGCTAGCTCTCTGAATGAGCAGTTCTTC
cdr3_aa: CATSDGASSLNEQFF
clone_size: -
d_call: -
v_call: TRBV24-1
j_call: TRBJ2-1

cdr3_nt: TGTGCCAGCAGTGCGACAGGGGCAACTAATGAAAAACTGTTTTTT
cdr3_aa: CASSATGATNEKLFF
clone_size: -
d_call: TRBD1
v_call: TRBV2
j_call: TRBJ1-4

cdr3_nt: TGTGCCAGCAGCCATGAACAGGGGGCAGGGTATGGCTACACCTTC
cdr3_aa: CASSHEQGAGYGYTF
clone_size: once
d_call: TRBD1
v_call: TRBV5-4
j_call: TRBJ1-2

cdr3_nt: TGCGCCAGCAGCAAAGGACAGGGGGCGGGCACTGAAGCTTTCTTT
cdr3_aa: CASSKGQGAGTEAFF
clone_size: -
d_call: TRBD1
v_call: TRBV5-1
j_call: TRBJ1-1

cdr3_nt: TGTGCCAGCAGTGAAACGGGAAACACCGGGGAGCTGTTTTTT
cdr3_aa: CASSETGNTGELFF
clone_size: -
d_call: -
v_call: TRBV2
j_call: TRBJ2-2

cdr3_nt: TGCGCCAGCAGCTTACAGGGGTACCAAGAGACCCAGTACTTC
cdr3_aa: CASSLQGYQETQYF
clone_size: -
d_call: TRBD1
v_call: TRBV5-1
j_call: TRBJ2-5

cdr3_nt: TGTGCCACCAGCAGTGCCCACGGGACCCAGTACTTC
cdr3_aa: CATSSAHGTQYF
clone_size: -
d_call: -
v_call: TRBV15
j_call: TRBJ2-5

cdr3_nt: TGTGCCAGCAGTTTTGTTATAGGACTAGCGGGAGTTTTGGGGGTAAATGAGCAGTTCTTC
cdr3_aa: CASSFVIGLAGVLGVNEQFF
clone_size: once
d_call: TRBD2
v_call: TRBV27
j_call: TRBJ2-1

cdr3_nt: TGTGCCAGCTCAGACAGAACAACTAATGAAAAACTGTTTTTT
cdr3_aa: CASSDRTTNEKLFF
clone_size: -
d_call: -
v_call: TRBV2
j_call: TRBJ1-4

cdr3_nt: TGTGCCAGCAGCGTGCAACGGACAGCGAACACCGGGGAGCTGTTTTTT
cdr3_aa: CASSVQRTANTGELFF
clone_size: -
d_call: -
v_call: TRBV7-6
j_call: TRBJ2-2

cdr3_nt: TGCGCCAGCAGCCCACAGGGGACTAACACTGAAGCTTTCTTT
cdr3_aa: CASSPQGTNTEAFF
clone_size: -
d_call: TRBD1
v_call: TRBV5-1
j_call: TRBJ1-1

cdr3_nt: TGTGCCAGCAGTTTGGGCCCCTACAATGAGCAGTTCTTC
cdr3_aa: CASSLGPYNEQFF
clone_size: -
d_call: -
v_call: TRBV28
j_call: TRBJ2-1

cdr3_nt: TGTGCCAGTAGTATAGGACCGCGGACTTTCTATGGCTACACCTTC
cdr3_aa: CASSIGPRTFYGYTF
clone_size: -
d_call: -
v_call: TRBV19
j_call: TRBJ1-2

cdr3_nt: TGTGCCAGCTCACCACTAGCGGTTGAATCCTACGAGCAGTACTTC
cdr3_aa: CASSPLAVESYEQYF
clone_size: -
d_call: -
v_call: TRBV18
j_call: TRBJ2-7

cdr3_nt: TGTGCCAGCTTACTTTCACAGGGGGTTAGTGAAGCTTTCTTT
cdr3_aa: CASLLSQGVSEAFF
clone_size: once
d_call: TRBD1
v_call: TRBV28
j_call: TRBJ1-1

cdr3_nt: TGTGCCAGCAGTGCCGCTAGCGGGAGCCGGTACGAGCAGTACTTC
cdr3_aa: CASSAASGSRYEQYF
clone_size: -
d_call: TRBD2
v_call: TRBV2
j_call: TRBJ2-7

cdr3_nt: TGTGCCAGCAGTGAATGGGGGGACAGTTTCGGCGGCTACACCTTC
cdr3_aa: CASSEWGDSFGGYTF
clone_size: -
d_call: TRBD1
v_call: TRBV25-1
j_call: TRBJ1-2